One and the same sample provided the 9 T cell receptor beta chains below, sequenced in a study of multiple sclerosis patients with progressive multifocal leukoencephalopathy. Only in-frame clones appear in the TCRdb table, and some are missing; sequencing was by immunoSEQ multiplex PCR. The sample includes about 30,000 clones, about 90% seen only once; the top ten take 1.3%. Described time point: approximately 12 months of natalizumab therapy. This specimen was PBMCs, taken from a patient treated with natalizumab. The receptors stem from a human donor with multiple sclerosis.

This sequence joins TRBV7-9 and TRBJ1-1; the D is unclear. The V end lost 5 bases, the J end lost 0 bases, and 10 bases lay between the germline ends. The V gene's germline CDR1 is SEHNR and CDR2 FQNEAQ (reference sequence). The CDR3 is 14 residues long. In DNA, the CDR3 is TGTGCCAGCAGCCAGGACGGCGTGAACACTGAAGCTTTCTTT. Translation: CASSQDGVNTEAFF. Looking up the rest from reference TRBV7-9 and TRBJ1-1 gives the full variable domain: DTGVSQNPRHKITKRGQNVTFRCDPISEHNRLYWYRQTLGQGPEFLTYFQNEAQLEKSRLLSDRFSAERPKGSFSTLEIQRTEQGDSAMYLCASSQDGVNTEAFFGQGTRLTVV.

The gene calls are TRBV18 and TRBJ2-1, with 10 bases aligning to TRBD2. The CDR3 extends over 14 amino acids. Trimming at V came to 2 bases and at J to 10 bases, leaving 5 bases not matched to a gene. Germline CDR1 is KGHSH and CDR2 is LQKENI. The chain's CDR3 is CASSPGTSAREQFF. The CDR3 bases are TGTGCCAGCTCACCAGGGACTAGCGCTCGGGAGCAGTTCTTC. The full variable domain, completed using reference TRBV18 and TRBJ2-1, is NAGVMQNPRHLVRRRGQEARLRCSPMKGHSHVYWYRQLPEEGLKFMVYLQKENIIDESGMPKERFSAEFPKEGPSILRIQQVVRGDSAAYFCASSPGTSAREQFFGPGTRLTVL.

This clone was observed once. V usage is TRBV4-3 and J usage is TRBJ2-7; 11 bases map to TRBD2. V trimming: 0 bases; J trimming: 0 bases; junction bases outside the gene matches: 10. This CDR3 spans 19 amino acids. Germline CDR1 LGHNA, CDR2 YSLEER. The CDR3 here is CASSQDWLAGGYYSYEQYF. DNA for the CDR3: TGCGCCAGCAGCCAAGATTGGCTAGCGGGGGGCTACTACTCCTACGAGCAGTACTTC.

This chain connects TRBV4-3 to TRBJ1-2; D remains unclear. The ends were cut back, 1 base at V and 7 bases at J, with 16 bases in the middle. Per the germline V gene, CDR1 is LGHNA and CDR2 is YSLEER. The CDR3 is 15 amino acids. The DNA of the CDR3 is TGCGCCAGCAGCCAAGGGGGAAGCGGAGTGCCTGGCTACACCTTC. It specifies CASSQGGSGVPGYTF.

The rearrangement uses TRBV5-1 and TRBJ2-7; D call uncertain. The germline V and J ends were trimmed by 0 bases and 2 bases, with 12 bases remaining between them. Germline V gene lookup returns CDR1 SGHRS and CDR2 YFSETQ. The CDR3 contains 15 residues. The chain's CDR3 is CASSLESGRTYEQYF. CDR3 DNA sequence: TGCGCCAGCAGCTTGGAATCCGGACGGACCTACGAGCAGTACTTC.

The gene calls are TRBV5-8 and TRBJ2-2, with unresolved D. The germline V gene encodes CDR1 SGHTS and CDR2 YDEGEE. This CDR3 comprises 20 residues. V dropped 0 bases and J dropped 2 bases, with 23 bases sitting between them. In DNA, the CDR3 is TGTGCCAGCAGCTTGGCCTTCGCGGATTCCAGAGAAACAAACACCGGGGAGCTGTTTTTT. It translates to CASSLAFADSRETNTGELFF.

V and J are TRBV15 and TRBJ2-7; 10 nucleotides line up with TRBD1. Germline CDR1 and CDR2: LNHNV and YYDKDF (reference sequence). The trim removed 5 bases at V and 5 bases at J, leaving 6 bases unmatched. This CDR3 comprises 14 residues. CDR3 region: CATSFRTGGNEQYF. The DNA for the CDR3 is TGTGCCACCAGCTTTCGGACAGGGGGGAACGAGCAGTACTTC.

The chain links TRBV5-1 to TRBJ2-1, with D perhaps matching TRBD1 (5 bases). CDR1 and CDR2 (germline): SGHRS, YFSETQ. V was pared by 0 bases and J by 0 bases, with 10 bases between. The CDR3 is 16 amino acids. CDR3 protein: CASSLDRSISYNEQFF. Here the CDR3 DNA reads TGCGCCAGCAGCTTGGACAGGTCTATCTCCTACAATGAGCAGTTCTTC.

V gene TRBV2 combines with J gene TRBJ2-7; 8 nucleotides match TRBD2. CDR1 and CDR2 (germline): SNHLY, FYNNEI. The trim removed 6 bases at V and 0 bases at J, leaving 7 bases unmatched. The CDR3 sequence is 15 residues long. The CDR3 region is CASRANLAGSYEQYF. The CDR3 region has the DNA TGTGCCAGCAGGGCCAATCTAGCGGGCTCCTACGAGCAGTACTTC.